This is a list of T cell receptor beta chains from one sample in a study of T cell repertoires in cytomegalovirus infection. A single record per CDR3 protein comes from TCRdb applying MiXCR to the reads. The top ten clones hold around 3% of a sample with about 740,000 distinct CDR3 sequences, approximately 34% of them seen once. The sequenced sample consisted of PBMCs. The receptors originated from a human donor in good health (CMV status not recorded). Some clones in this sample may be carry-over from other donors' samples. Both conserved end residues are part of each CDR3. D genes are given only for firm matches. The listing skips clone size in some rows; elsewhere it reads once, few, many or a size class.

TRBD2	TRBJ2-1	TRBV28	NA	CASTPRRGSGRGNEQFF	TGTGCCAGCACCCCCCGGCGGGGGAGCGGGAGGGGGAATGAGCAGTTCTTC
NA	TRBJ2-3	TRBV10-3	few	CAISEVGGRADTQYF	TGTGCCATCAGTGAAGTTGGGGGTAGAGCAGATACGCAGTATTTT
TRBD2	TRBJ2-7	TRBV5-5	few	CASSFKSGGNSYEQYF	TGTGCCAGCAGCTTTAAAAGCGGGGGGAACTCCTACGAGCAGTACTTC
NA	TRBJ1-1	TRBV6-2/TRBV6-3	NA	CAGQSGFMNTEAFF	TGTGCCGGCCAGTCGGGTTTTATGAACACTGAAGCTTTCTTT
TRBD1	TRBJ2-7	TRBV7-2	few	CASGLGGTGVGEQYF	TGTGCCAGCGGCCTAGGCGGGACAGGGGTGGGCGAGCAGTACTTC
NA	TRBJ1-1	TRBV10-3	NA	CAIRQLDSMNTEAFF	TGTGCCATCAGGCAACTGGACTCGATGAACACTGAAGCTTTCTTT
TRBD2	TRBJ2-7	TRBV5-1	many	CASSPSGGSSYEQYF	TGCGCCAGCAGCCCAAGCGGGGGAAGCTCCTACGAGCAGTACTTC
NA	TRBJ1-5	TRBV12-5	few	CASILSNQPQHF	TGTGCTAGTATATTAAGCAATCAGCCCCAGCATTTT
NA	TRBJ2-7	TRBV19	NA	CASSIDFSGLGYEQYF	TGTGCCAGTAGTATAGATTTCAGCGGCTTGGGATACGAGCAGTACTTC
TRBD1	TRBJ1-4	TRBV25-1	few	CASSDTGTGVEKLFF	TGTGCCAGCAGTGACACCGGGACAGGTGTGGAAAAACTGTTTTTT
NA	TRBJ1-4	TRBV7-9	few	CASSLTSGEKLFF	TGTGCCAGCAGCTTGACATCGGGAGAAAAACTGTTTTTT
NA	TRBJ1-1	TRBV28	NA	CASSPAGSGTEAFF	TGTGCCAGCAGCCCCGCAGGGTCCGGCACTGAAGCTTTCTTT
NA	TRBJ2-1	TRBV12-3/TRBV12-4	NA	CASKLGLVRYNEQFF	TGTGCCAGCAAACTGGGGCTAGTTCGGTACAATGAGCAGTTCTTC
NA	TRBJ1-2	TRBV28	NA	CASSAQWDGANYGYTF	TGTGCCAGCAGCGCCCAATGGGATGGAGCTAACTATGGCTACACCTTC
TRBD2	TRBJ2-1	TRBV14	NA	CASSSAGGGSYNEQFF	TGTGCCAGCAGCTCAGCTGGGGGGGGATCCTACAATGAGCAGTTCTTC
NA	TRBJ2-5	TRBV6-5	NA	CASSGGPAGTQYF	TGTGCCAGCAGCGGAGGGCCGGCAGGGACCCAGTACTTC
NA	TRBJ2-2	TRBV4-1	NA	CASSQVVLRTDTGELFF	TGCGCCAGCAGCCAAGTGGTCCTCCGGACGGACACCGGGGAGCTGTTTTTT